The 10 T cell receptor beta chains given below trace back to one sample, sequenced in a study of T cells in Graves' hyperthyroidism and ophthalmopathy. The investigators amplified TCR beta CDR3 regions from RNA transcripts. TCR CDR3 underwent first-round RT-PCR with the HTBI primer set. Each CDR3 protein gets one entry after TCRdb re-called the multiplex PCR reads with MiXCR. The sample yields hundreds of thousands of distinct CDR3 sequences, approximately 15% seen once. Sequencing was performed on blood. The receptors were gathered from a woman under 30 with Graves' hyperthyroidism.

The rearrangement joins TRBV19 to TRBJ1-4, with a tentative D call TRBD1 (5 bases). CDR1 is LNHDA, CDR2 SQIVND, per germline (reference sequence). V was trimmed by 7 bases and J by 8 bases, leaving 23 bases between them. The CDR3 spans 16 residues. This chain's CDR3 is CASKTKGTDWDEKLFF. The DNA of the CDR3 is TGTGCCAGTAAGACAAAAGGGACTGATTGGGACGAAAAACTGTTTTTT.

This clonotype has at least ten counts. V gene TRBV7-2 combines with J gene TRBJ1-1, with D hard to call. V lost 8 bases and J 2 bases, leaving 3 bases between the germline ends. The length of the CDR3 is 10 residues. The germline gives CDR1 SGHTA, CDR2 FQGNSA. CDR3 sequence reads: CASGNTEAFF. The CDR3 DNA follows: TGTGCCAGCGGTAACACTGAAGCTTTCTTT.

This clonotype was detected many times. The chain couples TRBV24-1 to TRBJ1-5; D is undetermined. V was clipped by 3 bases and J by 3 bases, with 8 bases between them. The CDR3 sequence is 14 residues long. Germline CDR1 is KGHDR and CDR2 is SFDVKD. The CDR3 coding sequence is TGTGCCACCAGTGATCACAGAAACAATCAGCCCCAGCATTTT. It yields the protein CATSDHRNNQPQHF.

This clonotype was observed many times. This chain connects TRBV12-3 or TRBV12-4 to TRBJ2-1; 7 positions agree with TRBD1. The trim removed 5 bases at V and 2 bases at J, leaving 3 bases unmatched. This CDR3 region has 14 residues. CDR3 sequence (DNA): TGTGCCAGCAGTAGGGGACAGACCTACAATGAGCAGTTCTTC. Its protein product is CASSRGQTYNEQFF.

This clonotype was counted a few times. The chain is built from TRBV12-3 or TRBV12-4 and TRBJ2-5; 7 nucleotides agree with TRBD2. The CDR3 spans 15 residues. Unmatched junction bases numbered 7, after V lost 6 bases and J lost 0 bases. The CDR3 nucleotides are TGTGCCAGCAGCCCCCCAGCGGGACACCAAGAGACCCAGTACTTC. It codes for CASSPPAGHQETQYF.

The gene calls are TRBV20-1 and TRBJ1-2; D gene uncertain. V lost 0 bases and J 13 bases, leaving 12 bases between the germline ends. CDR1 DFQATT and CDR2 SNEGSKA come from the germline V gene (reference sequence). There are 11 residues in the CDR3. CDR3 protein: CSARDTGLCTF. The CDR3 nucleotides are TGCAGTGCTAGAGATACCGGTCTCTGCACCTTC.

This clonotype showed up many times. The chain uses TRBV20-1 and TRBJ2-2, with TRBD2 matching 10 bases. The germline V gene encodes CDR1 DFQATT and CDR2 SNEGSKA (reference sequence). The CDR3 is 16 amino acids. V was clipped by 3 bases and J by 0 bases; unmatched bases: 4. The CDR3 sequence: CSASGLAGANTGELFF. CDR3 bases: TGCAGTGCTAGTGGCCTAGCGGGAGCGAACACCGGGGAGCTGTTTTTT.

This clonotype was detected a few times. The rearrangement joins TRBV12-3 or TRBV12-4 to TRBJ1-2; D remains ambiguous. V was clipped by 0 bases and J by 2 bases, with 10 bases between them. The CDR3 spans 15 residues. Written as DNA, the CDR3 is TGTGCCAGCAGTTTAGCGGCGGTATCCAACTATGGCTACACCTTC. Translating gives CASSLAAVSNYGYTF.

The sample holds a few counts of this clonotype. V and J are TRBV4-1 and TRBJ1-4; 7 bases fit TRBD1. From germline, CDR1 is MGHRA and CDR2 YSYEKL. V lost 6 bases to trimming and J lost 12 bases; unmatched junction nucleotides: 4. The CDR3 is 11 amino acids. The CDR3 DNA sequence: TGCGCCAGCAGTTACAGGGGACAACTGTTTTTT. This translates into CASSYRGQLFF.

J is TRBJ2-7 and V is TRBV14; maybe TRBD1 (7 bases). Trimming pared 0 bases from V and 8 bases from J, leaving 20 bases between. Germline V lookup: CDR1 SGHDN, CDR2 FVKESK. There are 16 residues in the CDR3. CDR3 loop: CASSQEVRGALGKQYF. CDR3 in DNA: TGTGCCAGCAGCCAAGAAGTCAGGGGGGCCCTCGGTAAGCAGTACTTC. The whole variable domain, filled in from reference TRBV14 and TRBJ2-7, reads EAGVTQFPSHSVIEKGQTVTLRCDPISGHDNLYWYRRVMGKEIKFLLHFVKESKQDESGMPNNRFLAERTGGTYSTLKVQPAELEDSGVYFCASSQEVRGALGKQYFGPGTRLTVT.